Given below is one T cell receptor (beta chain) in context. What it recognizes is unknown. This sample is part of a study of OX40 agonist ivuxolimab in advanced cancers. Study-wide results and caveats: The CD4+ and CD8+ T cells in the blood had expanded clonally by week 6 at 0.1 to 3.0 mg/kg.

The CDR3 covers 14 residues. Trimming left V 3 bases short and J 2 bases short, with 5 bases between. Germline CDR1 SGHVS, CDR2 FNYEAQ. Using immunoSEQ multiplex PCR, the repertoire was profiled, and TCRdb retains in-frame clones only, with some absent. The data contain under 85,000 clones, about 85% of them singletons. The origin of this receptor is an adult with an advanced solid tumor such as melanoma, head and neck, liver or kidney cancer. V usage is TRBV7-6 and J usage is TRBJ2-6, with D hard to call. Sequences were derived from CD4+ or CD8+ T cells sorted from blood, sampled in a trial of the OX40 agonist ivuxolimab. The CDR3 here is CASSLFTGANVLTF. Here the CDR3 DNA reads TGTGCCAGCAGCTTGTTTACTGGGGCCAACGTCCTGACTTTC.